These T cell receptor beta chains were read from a single sample in a study of response to subunit inactivated influenza vaccine. TCRdb re-called the RT-PCR reads through MiXCR, storing one row per CDR3 protein. Seen here are more than 400,000 distinct CDR3 sequences, over 9.5% observed once, and the top ten hold more than 10%. The material was PBMCs from blood, obtained about 40 days after vaccination. The source of these receptors is a man aged 50 to 59 who received an inactivated influenza vaccine. Both conserved end residues are part of each CDR3.

J: TRBJ1-5; V: TRBV28; CDR3: CASSFGSGAHQPQHF
J: TRBJ2-1; V: TRBV7-2; CDR3: CASSSQGSGSYNEQFF
J: TRBJ1-2; V: TRBV6-5; CDR3: CASSPGAYGYTF
J: TRBJ2-7; V: TRBV5-1; CDR3: CASSPYRGQIDEQYF
J: TRBJ2-1; V: TRBV6-5; CDR3: CASSYRTGGDEQFF
J: TRBJ2-1; V: TRBV6-5; CDR3: CASSYGGTSGEQFF
J: TRBJ2-7; V: TRBV10-3; CDR3: CAVSESTRSAYEQYF
J: TRBJ2-4; V: TRBV7-2; CDR3: CASSLARRQENIQYF
J: TRBJ2-3; V: TRBV7-9; CDR3: CASSLTPEPQYF
J: TRBJ2-3; V: TRBV7-2; CDR3: CASSPVGGHRTDTQYF
J: TRBJ2-3; V: TRBV6-2/TRBV6-3; CDR3: CASSPGWTETTDTQYF
J: TRBJ1-4; V: TRBV20-1; CDR3: CSARDYGAYQREKLFF
J: TRBJ2-1; V: TRBV4-1; CDR3: CASSQHDYNEQFF
J: TRBJ2-3; V: TRBV6-1; CDR3: CASSGQEISTDTQYF
J: TRBJ2-1; V: TRBV20-1; CDR3: CSARSGQGADEQFF
J: TRBJ1-1; V: TRBV5-1; CDR3: CASSLLGGATEAFF
J: TRBJ2-7; V: TRBV20-1; CDR3: CSARDGAGGGYEQYF
J: TRBJ2-4; V: TRBV5-5; CDR3: CASSPTSGGAVSDIQYF
J: TRBJ2-7; V: TRBV20-1; CDR3: CSARDLLGEGSYEQYF
J: TRBJ1-5; V: TRBV10-1; CDR3: CASRRTGGADQPQHF
J: TRBJ2-1; V: TRBV6-5; CDR3: CASSYSIWSSYNEQFF
J: TRBJ2-7; V: TRBV6-1; CDR3: CASSTIAGDGSTEQYF
J: TRBJ2-3; V: TRBV6-1; CDR3: CASSRGLAWPDTQYF
J: TRBJ2-3; V: TRBV2; CDR3: CASSEIPGGAPDTQYF
J: TRBJ2-7; V: TRBV6-2/TRBV6-3; CDR3: CASSYAPGQATSYEQYF
J: TRBJ2-3; V: TRBV5-1; CDR3: CASSLRLVGESDTQYF
J: TRBJ2-7; V: TRBV4-3; CDR3: CASSQGTGTGYEQYF
J: TRBJ1-2; V: TRBV10-3; CDR3: CAISGQPDQNYGYTF
J: TRBJ2-1; V: TRBV28; CDR3: CASSQGFIYNEQFF
J: TRBJ1-2; V: TRBV29-1; CDR3: CSGHGPYGYTF
J: TRBJ2-5; V: TRBV7-9; CDR3: CASSLSSGQETQYF
J: TRBJ2-1; V: TRBV7-2; CDR3: CASRFGGAYNEQFF
J: TRBJ2-7; V: TRBV6-5; CDR3: CASSYSIKGVEQYF
J: TRBJ2-7; V: TRBV7-2; CDR3: CASSLGGTFNEQYF
J: TRBJ2-1; V: TRBV6-5; CDR3: CASSPDNNEQFF
J: TRBJ1-1; V: TRBV6-1; CDR3: CASSERGGRPEAFF
J: TRBJ2-5; V: TRBV4-3; CDR3: CASSQDGGLGETQYF
J: TRBJ2-7; V: TRBV20-1; CDR3: CSASPGGTTYEQYF
J: TRBJ2-7; V: TRBV20-1; CDR3: CSVRKNYEQYF
J: TRBJ2-7; V: TRBV15; CDR3: CATSPRTSGYSYEQYF
J: TRBJ1-1; V: TRBV18; CDR3: CASSPHPPGAGTEAFF
J: TRBJ2-1; V: TRBV7-2; CDR3: CASSPPGLAGGQQFF
J: TRBJ1-1; V: TRBV12-5; CDR3: CASGLAGSPEAFF
J: TRBJ1-4; V: TRBV4-2; CDR3: CASSQKQGINEKLFF
J: TRBJ2-1; V: TRBV20-1; CDR3: CSASQDRNNEQFF
J: TRBJ1-4; V: TRBV3-1; CDR3: CASSYWRVGAVTNEKLFF
J: TRBJ2-7; V: TRBV7-9; CDR3: CASSDTSGRARGDEQYF
J: TRBJ2-5; V: TRBV4-1; CDR3: CASSQVHRGETQYF
J: TRBJ1-4; V: TRBV4-1; CDR3: CASSQAKNRGGNEKLFF
J: TRBJ2-3; V: TRBV4-1; CDR3: CASSQRGVWVTQYF
J: TRBJ2-2; V: TRBV25-1; CDR3: CASSEMVNTGELFF
J: TRBJ2-7; V: TRBV7-3; CDR3: CASSSMGTSGRYEQYF
J: TRBJ2-6; V: TRBV5-1; CDR3: CASSLGHSGANVLTF
J: TRBJ2-3; V: TRBV6-2/TRBV6-3; CDR3: CASRSAVTDTQYF
J: TRBJ2-3; V: TRBV6-5; CDR3: CASSSTSTSGGDTQYF